The 28 T cell receptor beta chains reported below all come from one sample, sequenced in a study of shared clonotypes between healthy human individuals. Assay: immunoSEQ multiplex PCR; the TCRdb copy retains only in-frame clones and omits some. The data show around 430,000 clones, with 79% seen just once and 13% held by the top ten. The sequenced sample was PBMCs. The receptors were gathered from a woman between 40 and 55 years old in good health. Some clones in this sample may be carry-over from other donors' samples.

As for this clone: Other nucleotide sequences in the sample specify the same CDR3. This chain connects TRBV15 to TRBJ1-2, with 10 nucleotides matching TRBD1. CDR3 length: 14 amino acids. CDR1 is LNHNV and CDR2 is YYDKDF in the germline V gene (reference sequence). Losses at the gene ends were 0 bases for V and 7 bases for J; bases not matched to a gene: 2. This CDR3 is CATSRDRTGGGYTF. As DNA, the CDR3 is TGTGCCACCAGCAGAGATCGGACAGGGGGTGGCTACACCTTC.

The V gene is TRBV7-8, the J gene TRBJ2-3; D perhaps matches TRBD2 (5 bases). Trimming took 8 bases from V and 8 from J, leaving 20 bases between them. Per the germline V gene, CDR1 is SGHVS and CDR2 is FQNEAQ. The CDR3 contains 14 residues. The CDR3 region is CASAPSSLRGTQYF. Written as DNA, the CDR3 is TGTGCCAGCGCCCCTAGCAGCCTTCGGGGTACGCAGTATTTT.

The rearrangement joins TRBV11-2 to TRBJ2-1, with D hard to call. This CDR3 is built from 15 residues. In germline, CDR1 is SGHAT, CDR2 FQNNGV. V was shortened by 0 bases and J by 0 bases, with 6 bases between the two germline ends. The CDR3 is CASSLESASYNEQFF. The DNA for the CDR3 is TGTGCCAGCAGCTTAGAGTCGGCCTCCTACAATGAGCAGTTCTTC.

The chain links TRBV10-3 to TRBJ2-1; D not resolved. Germline V gene data show CDR1 as ENHRY and CDR2 as SYGVKD. V was trimmed by 1 base and J by 5 bases, leaving 9 bases between them. The CDR3 contains 14 residues. CDR3 loop: CAISEFLLHNEQFF. The DNA of the CDR3 is TGTGCCATCAGTGAGTTCTTATTACACAATGAGCAGTTCTTC.

This clone was observed a few times. J is TRBJ1-5 and V is TRBV7-8; D is ambiguous. The CDR3 length is 15 residues. Trimming pared 1 base from V and 3 bases from J, leaving 10 bases between. Germline V gene lookup returns CDR1 SGHVS and CDR2 FQNEAQ. CDR3 amino acids: CASSLESAINQPQHF. The CDR3 nucleotides are TGTGCCAGCAGCTTAGAATCCGCTATCAATCAGCCCCAGCATTTT.

The DNA of the CDR3 is TGTGCCACCGGAGGGGAGCAGTACTTC. Translated: CATGGEQYF. The V and J genes are TRBV6-4 and TRBJ2-7, with D maybe TRBD2 (6 bases). The CDR3 runs 9 residues. Germline CDR1 MRHNA, CDR2 SNTAGT. V lost 10 bases, J lost 7 bases, and 8 bases lay in between.

The rearrangement uses TRBV28 and TRBJ1-5; D unclear. Per the germline V gene, CDR1 is MDHEN and CDR2 is SYDVKM. The CDR3 is 14 residues long. The V and J ends lost 7 bases and 5 bases respectively, with 15 bases between them. CDR3 sequence reads: CASTPTEPDQPQHF. The CDR3 DNA sequence: TGTGCCAGCACCCCAACGGAACCAGATCAGCCCCAGCATTTT.

The chain employs TRBV19 and TRBJ2-3; possibly TRBD1 or TRBD2 for D (5 bases each). This CDR3 has 16 residues. Trimming took off 7 bases at V and 0 bases at J, with 17 bases between the two ends. Germline V CDR1 and CDR2: LNHDA, SQIVND (reference sequence). CDR3 in amino acids: CASNDFRDGSTDTQYF. CDR3 DNA sequence: TGTGCCAGTAACGATTTCCGGGACGGGAGCACAGATACGCAGTATTTT.

This clone was recorded once. The V gene is TRBV28, the J gene TRBJ2-5, with 9 positions matching TRBD2. The CDR3 covers 14 residues. Germline CDR1 and CDR2: MDHEN and SYDVKM. The J segment lost 5 bases and the V segment lost 7 bases, leaving 8 bases of the junction unmatched. CDR3 DNA sequence: TGTGCCAGCATGGCCGGCGGGAGGGGGGAGACCCAGTACTTC. Its translation: CASMAGGRGETQYF. The full variable domain, its missing parts supplied by reference TRBV28 and TRBJ2-5, is DVKVTQSSRYLVKRTGEKVFLECVQDMDHENMFWYRQDPGLGLRLIYFSYDVKMKEKGDIPEGYSVSREKKERFSLILESASTNQTSMYLCASMAGGRGETQYFGPGTRLLVL.

This chain uses TRBV28 with TRBJ2-7; the match to TRBD1 covers 8 bases. CDR3 length equals 13 residues. V lost 6 bases to trimming and J lost 3 bases; unmatched junction nucleotides: 4. Per the germline V gene, CDR1 is MDHEN and CDR2 is SYDVKM. CDR3 sequence: CASSPDRDYEQYF. The CDR3 DNA sequence: TGTGCCAGCAGCCCGGACAGGGACTACGAGCAGTACTTC.

The rearrangement joins TRBV30 to TRBJ2-3, with 7 positions matching TRBD2. The J segment lost 1 base and the V segment lost 3 bases, leaving 19 bases of the junction unmatched. The CDR3 covers 19 residues. Looked up from germline, CDR1 is GTSNPN and CDR2 is SVGIG (reference sequence). The CDR3 sequence is CAWSALRGGIWGGTDTQYF. Written as DNA, the CDR3 is TGTGCCTGGAGCGCTCTTAGGGGAGGGATCTGGGGGGGCACAGATACGCAGTATTTT. Looking up the rest from reference TRBV30 and TRBJ2-3 gives the full variable domain: SQTIHQWPATLVQPVGSPLSLECTVEGTSNPNLYWYRQAAGRGLQLLFYSVGIGQISSEVPQNLSASRPQDRQFILSSKKLLLSDSGFYLCAWSALRGGIWGGTDTQYFGPGTRLTVL.

The rearrangement joins TRBV5-1 to TRBJ1-2; 11 nucleotides align to TRBD1. The CDR3 has 15 amino acids. Germline CDR1 is SGHRS and CDR2 is YFSETQ. V lost 2 bases to trimming and J lost 2 bases; unmatched junction nucleotides: 2. The DNA of the CDR3 is TGCGCCAGCAGCTTTGGACAGGGGGCGAACTATGGCTACACCTTC. Translated, it gives CASSFGQGANYGYTF.

The chain is built from TRBV5-4 and TRBJ1-3, with 7 bases lining up with TRBD1. Germline loops: CDR1 SGHNT, CDR2 YYREEE (reference sequence). Trimming took 0 bases from V and 0 from J; bases not matched to a gene: 3. The CDR3 covers 16 residues. The CDR3 nucleotides read TGTGCCAGCAGCTTGGGGGGACAGTTCTCTGGAAACACCATATATTTT. Residues: CASSLGGQFSGNTIYF. Full variable domain (remainder filled in from reference TRBV5-4 and TRBJ1-3): ETGVTQSPTHLIKTRGQQVTLRCSSQSGHNTVSWYQQALGQGPQFIFQYYREEENGRGNFPPRFSGLQFPNYSSELNVNALELDDSALYLCASSLGGQFSGNTIYFGEGSWLTVV.

The chain employs TRBV7-8 and TRBJ2-1; D may be TRBD1 (5 bases). Trimming removed 1 base from V and 8 bases from J, with 15 bases in between. CDR1 and CDR2 from the germline V gene are SGHVS and FQNEAQ. CDR3 size: 15 residues. The CDR3: CASSLVGAATDEQFF. DNA for the CDR3: TGTGCCAGCAGCTTAGTAGGGGCCGCTACGGATGAGCAGTTCTTC.

This rearrangement joins TRBV15 to TRBJ1-1; no clear D gene. Germline CDR1 reads LNHNV; CDR2 reads YYDKDF (reference sequence). V lost 1 base and J 4 bases, leaving 10 bases between the germline ends. CDR3 size: 14 residues. CDR3 sequence: CATSRGFGFTEAFF. For the CDR3, the DNA is TGTGCCACCAGCAGAGGTTTTGGTTTCACTGAAGCTTTCTTT.

The genes are TRBV27 and TRBJ1-5, with 8 bases lining up with TRBD1. The ends lost 1 base at V and 1 base at J; junction bases unmatched: 3. The CDR3 is 16 amino acids. Germline assignment: CDR1 MNHEY and CDR2 SMNVEV (reference sequence). CDR3 DNA: TGTGCCAGCAGTTTATATCAGGGGGCAAGCAATCAGCCCCAGCATTTT. This sequence encodes CASSLYQGASNQPQHF.

The V and J genes are TRBV10-2 and TRBJ2-7; D uncertain. Germline V lookup: CDR1 WSHSY, CDR2 SAAADI. The CDR3 length is 12 residues. Between the trimmed V and J ends, which lost 4 bases and 3 bases, there was a span of 7 bases. The CDR3 here is CASSAASYEQYF. CDR3 nucleotide sequence: TGCGCCAGCAGTGCTGCGAGCTACGAGCAGTACTTC.

The rearrangement joins TRBV7-3 to TRBJ2-6, with D unclear. With 4 bases removed from V and 2 bases from J, the gap between germline ends came to 9 bases. This CDR3 region has 15 residues. CDR1 and CDR2 (germline): SGHTA, FQGTGA. CDR3 in amino acids: CASSSQITGANVLTF. The CDR3 DNA reads TGTGCCAGCAGCTCTCAGATAACTGGGGCCAACGTCCTGACTTTC.

The chain combines TRBV7-3 with TRBJ2-1, with D possibly matching TRBD1 (6 bases). The CDR3 has 16 amino acids. Germline V CDR1 and CDR2: SGHTA, FQGTGA. Trimming took off 6 bases at V and 3 bases at J, with 18 bases between the two ends. CDR3 nucleotides: TGTGCCAGCAGTCCCCAGGCAGGGGAAGTCTACAATGAGCAGTTCTTC. This codes for CASSPQAGEVYNEQFF.

This clone was recorded once. The chain joins TRBV27 to TRBJ2-7; D gene ambiguous. Trimming stripped 2 bases from V and 3 bases from J, with 17 bases between. CDR3 length: 16 residues. CDR1 and CDR2 (germline): MNHEY, SMNVEV (reference sequence). As DNA, the CDR3 is TGTGCCAGCAGTTTAAGGGCGCGGCCTGAACGCTACGAGCAGTACTTC. As protein: CASSLRARPERYEQYF.

The rearrangement joins TRBV7-6 to TRBJ2-7; 8 positions match TRBD1. Trimming removed 5 bases from V and 0 bases from J; junction bases left unmatched: 3. The CDR3 is 14 residues long. Germline assignment: CDR1 SGHVS and CDR2 FNYEAQ. The CDR3 DNA is TGTGCCAGCAGCCGGGACAGGAGCTCCTACGAGCAGTACTTC. Its protein is CASSRDRSSYEQYF.

Many counts were recorded for this clone. The rearrangement joins TRBV2 to TRBJ2-1; TRBD2 might be the D (5 bases). This CDR3 spans 14 amino acids. V was pared by 8 bases and J by 5 bases, with 16 bases between. The germline V gene encodes CDR1 SNHLY and CDR2 FYNNEI. CDR3 amino acids: CASFENGINNEQFF. The CDR3 coding sequence is TGTGCCAGCTTCGAGAACGGGATCAACAATGAGCAGTTCTTC. Full variable domain (rest looked up from reference TRBV2 and TRBJ2-1): EPEVTQTPSHQVTQMGQEVILRCVPISNHLYFYWYRQILGQKVEFLVSFYNNEISEKSEIFDDQFSVERPDGSNFTLKIRSTKLEDSAMYFCASFENGINNEQFFGPGTRLTVL.

This clone was found once. The same CDR3 is also encoded by other DNA sequences in this sample. V and J are TRBV4-1 and TRBJ2-2; D is perhaps TRBD2 (6 bases). The CDR3 is 14 amino acids. The V end was cut by 4 bases, the J end by 0 bases, with 6 bases between. Per germline, CDR1 MGHRA and CDR2 YSYEKL. CDR3 coding DNA: TGCGCCAGCAGCCGACTAGCGAACACCGGGGAGCTGTTTTTT. It is translated as CASSRLANTGELFF.

The rearrangement uses TRBV7-2 and TRBJ1-4; D is undetermined. The length of the CDR3 is 15 residues. Deletions cut 1 base from V and 0 bases from J, with 6 bases between. Germline lookup yields CDR1 SGHTA and CDR2 FQGNSA. CDR3 DNA sequence: TGTGCCAGCAGCTTAGTCGGAACAACTAATGAAAAACTGTTTTTT. This translates into CASSLVGTTNEKLFF.

The chain uses TRBV30 and TRBJ2-5; D is unclear. The CDR3 spans 13 residues. CDR1 and CDR2 (germline): GTSNPN, SVGIG (reference sequence). Trimming shortened V by 1 base and J by 1 base, and 7 bases separated the two germline ends. The CDR3 loop reads CAWSGAVQETQYF. The CDR3 DNA reads TGTGCCTGGAGTGGTGCAGTCCAAGAGACCCAGTACTTC.

The chain joins TRBV6-6 to TRBJ2-2, with a weak D call TRBD1 (5 bases). The CDR3 extends over 16 amino acids. Germline CDR1 and CDR2: MNHNY and SVGAGI (reference sequence). V lost 0 bases and J 4 bases, leaving 12 bases between the germline ends. Written as DNA, the CDR3 is TGTGCCAGCAGTTACTCCCTGACAGAATCCACCGGGGAGCTGTTTTTT. It translates to CASSYSLTESTGELFF.

This clone has a single count. The chain employs TRBV4-3 and TRBJ2-3; D is unresolved. The ends were cut back, 4 bases at V and 1 base at J, with 12 bases in the middle. Germline assignment: CDR1 LGHNA and CDR2 YSLEER. The CDR3 runs 15 residues. The CDR3 here is CASSLGITGTDTQYF. CDR3 coding DNA: TGCGCCAGCAGCCTTGGGATTACCGGCACAGATACGCAGTATTTT.

The V and J genes are TRBV6-5 and TRBJ2-1, with TRBD1 identical over 9 bases. The germline V gene encodes CDR1 MNHEY and CDR2 SVGAGI. This CDR3 spans 14 amino acids. The V and J ends lost 7 bases and 8 bases, in that order; junction bases with no gene match: 9. The CDR3 nucleotides are TGTGCCAGCAAAAAAGGACAGGGGAACCATGAGCAGTTCTTC. Translation: CASKKGQGNHEQFF.